This T cell receptor (beta chain) was recorded in a study of blood T cell repertoires in COVID-19. Study-wide context: T cells, B-cell-depleted T cells, or PBMCs supplied cDNA or gDNA.

Sequencing used immunoSEQ multiplex PCR; TCRdb keeps in-frame clones, though not all of them. The sample contains 88,000 or so clones, 70% to 90% of which appear only once. Germline trimming cut 0 bases from V and 7 bases from J; bases unmatched to any gene: 8. The germline V gene has CDR1 SNHLY and CDR2 FYNNEI. CDR3 size: 15 residues. This TCR was sampled from a man in his 60s with acute or convalescent COVID-19. Sequencing was done on a sample of peripheral blood. This chain connects TRBV2 to TRBJ1-2, with 7 bases that match TRBD1. The CDR3 nucleotides read TGTGCCAGCAGTGAAGCCCTCCCAGGGGGAAGTGGCTACACCTTC. Translating gives CASSEALPGGSGYTF.